The TCR beta chain under discussion was sequenced for a study of cytomegalovirus exposure and HLA in healthy donors. This clone was seen only once. The junction and the germline gene differ at one end; a read error may be behind it. The CDR3 is made up of 13 amino acids. From germline, CDR1 is MGHDK and CDR2 SYGVNS. Both 60 Vbeta primers and 13 Jbeta primers went into the PCR. Assay: immunoSEQ multiplex PCR; the TCRdb copy retains only in-frame clones and omits some. Of about 130,000 clones listed, around 80% are singletons. The source is a woman in her 50s in good health and CMV-seronegative. Sequencing was carried out using PBMCs. V usage is TRBV25-1 and J usage is TRBJ2-1; TRBD1 might be the D (5 bases). DNA for the CDR3: TGTGCCAGCAGTGGGGCAGGGTTAAATGGGCAGTTCTTC. Residues: CASSGAGLNGQFF.